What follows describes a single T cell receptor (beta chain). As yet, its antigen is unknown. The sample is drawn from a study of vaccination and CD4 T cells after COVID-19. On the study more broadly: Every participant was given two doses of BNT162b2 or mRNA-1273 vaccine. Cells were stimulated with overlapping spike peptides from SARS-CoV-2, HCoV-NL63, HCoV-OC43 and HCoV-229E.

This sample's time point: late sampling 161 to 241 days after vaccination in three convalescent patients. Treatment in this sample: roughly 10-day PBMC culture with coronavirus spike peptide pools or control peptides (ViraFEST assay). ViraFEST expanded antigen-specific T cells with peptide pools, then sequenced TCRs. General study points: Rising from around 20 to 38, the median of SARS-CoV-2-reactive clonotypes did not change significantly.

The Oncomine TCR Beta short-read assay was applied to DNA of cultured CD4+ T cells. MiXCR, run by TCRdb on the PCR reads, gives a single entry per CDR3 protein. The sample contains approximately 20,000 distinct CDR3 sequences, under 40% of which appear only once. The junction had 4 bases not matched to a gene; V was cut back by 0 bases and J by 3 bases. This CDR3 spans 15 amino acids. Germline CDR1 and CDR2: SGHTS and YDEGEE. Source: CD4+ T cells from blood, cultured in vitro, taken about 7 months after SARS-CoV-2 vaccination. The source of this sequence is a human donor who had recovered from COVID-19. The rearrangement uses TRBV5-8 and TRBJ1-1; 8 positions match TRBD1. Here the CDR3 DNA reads TGTGCCAGCAGCTTGGGGACAGGGCGGTACACTGAAGCTTTCTTT. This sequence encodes CASSLGTGRYTEAFF.